At least ten counts were recorded for the clone carrying this T cell receptor (beta chain). No antigen is known for it. This sample was taken from a study of human T cells and chemical hapten exposure. Study details: Alopecia areata, totalis or universalis was found in mostly female patients. General observations from the study: In the PT1 data, expanded TCR counts showed a positive correlation with patch test score. TCRs whose frequency exceeded 1 in 1000 remained the same following DPC sensitization.

The germline CDR1 and CDR2 sequences are MNHEY and SVGEGT. After removal of 5 bases from V and 6 bases from J, the junction contained 8 bases not matched to a gene. This CDR3 has 15 residues. Time point in this sample: pre-sensitization, week 0. This sample's treatment: therapeutic diphenylcyclopropenone sensitization with weekly scalp DPC. Ahead of applying each patch test, blood was sampled. TCRdb processed the RACE reads anew with MiXCR; each CDR3 protein has one entry. The sample consists of approximately 370,000 distinct CDR3 sequences, about 5% of them appearing once. This rearrangement joins TRBV6-2 or TRBV6-3 to TRBJ1-2; 11 bases agree with TRBD1. The TCR was taken from a woman aged 18-30 years with alopecia areata. Some clones in this sample may be carry-over from other donors' samples. Here the sequenced sample was whole blood, taken in connection with sensitization to the hapten diphenylcyclopropenone (DPC). The CDR3: CASSHPWTGGHGYTF. The CDR3 DNA reads as TGTGCCAGCAGTCACCCTTGGACAGGGGGCCATGGCTACACCTTC.